The present T cell receptor (beta chain) was sequenced within a study of T cell responses to AZD1222 COVID-19 vaccine. The germline V and J ends were trimmed by 6 bases and 6 bases, with 15 bases remaining between them. The CDR3 is 14 amino acids. Germline V gives CDR1 LNHDA, CDR2 SQIVND (reference sequence). Comments on this clone: Its cognate antigen is unknown.

Libraries were prepared by immunoSEQ multiplex PCR; TCRdb keeps only in-frame clonotypes and omits some of them. The table includes roughly 80,000 clones, around 90% detected once. Regarding the study as a whole: Targeting of unmutated variant regions was reportedly seen in nearly half of spike-specific TCRs. There were vaccine-associated CD4 TCRs across spike, dominant at 160-218 and 743-854. After two AZD1222 doses, spike-specific TCR breadth and depth rose versus day 0.

The sequence derives from an adult in good health. The V and J genes are TRBV19 and TRBJ2-4, with D unclear. Here the sequenced sample was peripheral blood, taken on day 0 of AZD1222 vaccination. The CDR3 DNA follows: TGTGCCAGTAGGGCGGACGGTCCCCTAAACATTCAGTACTTC. Amino acids: CASRADGPLNIQYF.